This entry concerns a single T cell receptor (beta chain). A much larger clone lies a single base off, so this may be a read error. Time point denoted: persistent/refractory GD, antithyroid drugs over 5 years with positive TRAb. Extracted RNA from PBMCs served as the source of the TCR library. EDTA tubes were used for drawing nine milliliters of peripheral blood. Assembly of TCR beta libraries relied on iRepertoire HTBI primers together with Arm-PCR of CDR3 regions. Each CDR3 protein gets one entry after TCRdb re-called the multiplex PCR reads with MiXCR. The sample lists about 400,000 distinct CDR3 sequences, less than 25% occurring once. The source of the sample is a study of regulatory T cells in long-lasting Graves disease. V gave up 2 bases and J gave up 2 bases, with 12 bases separating them. Germline CDR1 and CDR2: SGHTA and FQGNSA. The CDR3 has 15 residues.

The rearrangement joins TRBV7-2 to TRBJ2-5; D is possibly TRBD1 or TRBD2 (5 bases each). The specimen comprised peripheral blood mononuclear cells (PBMCs), sampled when the disease was refractory, from a patient treated with antithyroid drugs. The sequence was collected from a female donor with Graves disease. The CDR3 is CASSLRGASQETQYF. In nucleotides, the CDR3 is TGTGCCAGCAGCTTAAGAGGGGCTTCTCAAGAGACCCAGTACTTC.